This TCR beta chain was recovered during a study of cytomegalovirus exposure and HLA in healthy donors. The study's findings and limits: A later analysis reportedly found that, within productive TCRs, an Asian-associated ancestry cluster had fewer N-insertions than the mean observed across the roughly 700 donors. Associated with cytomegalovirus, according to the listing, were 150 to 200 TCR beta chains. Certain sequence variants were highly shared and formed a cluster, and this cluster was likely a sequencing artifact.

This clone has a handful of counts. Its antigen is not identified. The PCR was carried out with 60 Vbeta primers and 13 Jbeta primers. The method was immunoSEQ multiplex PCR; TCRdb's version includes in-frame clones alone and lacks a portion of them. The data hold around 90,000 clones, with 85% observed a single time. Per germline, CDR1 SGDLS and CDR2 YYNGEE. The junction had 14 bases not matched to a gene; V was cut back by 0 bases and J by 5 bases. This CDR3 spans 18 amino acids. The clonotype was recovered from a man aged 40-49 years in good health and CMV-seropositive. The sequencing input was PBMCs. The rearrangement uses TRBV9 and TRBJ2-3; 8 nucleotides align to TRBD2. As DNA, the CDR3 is TGTGCCAGCAGCGTAGAAGCTGCGGGGGGTTCACTTGAAGATACGCAGTATTTT. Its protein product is CASSVEAAGGSLEDTQYF.